This T cell receptor beta chain emerged from a study of T cell responses to AZD1222 COVID-19 vaccine. Study at large: Researchers grouped second doses given at about 4 or about 12 weeks into one pool.

Concerning this clone itself: What it binds is unknown.

The junction had 7 bases not matched to a gene; V was cut back by 1 base and J by 13 bases. The CDR3 consists of 15 residues. Germline V gene lookup returns CDR1 LNHNV and CDR2 YYDKDF (reference sequence). Findings and limits, study-wide: Two AZD1222 doses significantly raised spike-specific TCR breadth and depth over controls. Baseline seropositives among AZD1222 recipients totaled only 5 to 7. In a largely white British group with more females than males, clonal diversity was possibly underestimated.

Profiling relied on immunoSEQ multiplex PCR, and the TCRdb table lists in-frame clones only, not all of them. The data show 200,000 or so clones, almost 95% seen once. The starting material was peripheral blood, obtained on day 0 of AZD1222 vaccination. V gene TRBV15 combines with J gene TRBJ2-1, with TRBD2 identical over 13 bases. This receptor was identified in an adult in good health. CDR3 sequence: CATSRATGTSGVQFF. The CDR3 DNA reads as TGTGCCACCAGCAGAGCCACCGGGACTAGCGGGGTACAGTTCTTC.